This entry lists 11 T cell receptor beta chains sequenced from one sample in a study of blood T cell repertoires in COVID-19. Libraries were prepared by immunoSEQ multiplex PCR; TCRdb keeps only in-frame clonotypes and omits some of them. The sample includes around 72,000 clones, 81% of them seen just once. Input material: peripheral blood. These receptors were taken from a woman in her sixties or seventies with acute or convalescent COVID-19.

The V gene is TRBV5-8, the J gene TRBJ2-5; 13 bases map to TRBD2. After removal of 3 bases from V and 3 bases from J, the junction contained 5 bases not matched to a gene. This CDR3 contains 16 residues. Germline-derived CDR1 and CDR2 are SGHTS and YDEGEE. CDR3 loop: CASSSGTSGTEETQYF. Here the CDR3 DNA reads TGTGCCAGCAGCTCGGGGACTAGCGGGACCGAAGAGACCCAGTACTTC.

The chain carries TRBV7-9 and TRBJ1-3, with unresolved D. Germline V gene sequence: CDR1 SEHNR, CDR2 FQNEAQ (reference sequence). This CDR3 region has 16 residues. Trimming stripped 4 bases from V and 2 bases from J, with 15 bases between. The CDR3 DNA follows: TGTGCCAGCAGCTCCCCGGGGTCTAGGACTGGAAACACCATATATTTT. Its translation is CASSSPGSRTGNTIYF.

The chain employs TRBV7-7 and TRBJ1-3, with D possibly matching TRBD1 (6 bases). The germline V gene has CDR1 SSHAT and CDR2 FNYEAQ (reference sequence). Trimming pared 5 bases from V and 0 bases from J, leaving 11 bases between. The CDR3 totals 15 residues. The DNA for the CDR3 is TGTGCCAGCAGCCCATTAGGGGGCTCTGGAAACACCATATATTTT. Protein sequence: CASSPLGGSGNTIYF.

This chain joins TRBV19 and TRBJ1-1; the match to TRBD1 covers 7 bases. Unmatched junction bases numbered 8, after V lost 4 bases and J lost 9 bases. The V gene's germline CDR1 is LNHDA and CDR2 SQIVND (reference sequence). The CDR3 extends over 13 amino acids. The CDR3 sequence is CASSKERGLQAFF. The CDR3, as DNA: TGTGCCAGTAGTAAGGAAAGGGGGCTACAAGCTTTCTTT.

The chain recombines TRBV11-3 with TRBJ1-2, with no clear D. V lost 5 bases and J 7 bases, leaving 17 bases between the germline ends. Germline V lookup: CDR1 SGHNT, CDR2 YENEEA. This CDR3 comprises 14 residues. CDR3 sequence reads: CASSPTRQEGGYTF. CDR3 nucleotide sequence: TGTGCCAGCAGCCCAACGCGGCAGGAGGGTGGCTACACCTTC.

This CDR3 is CASSPIAGNTIYF. CDR3 sequence (DNA): TGTGCCAGCAGCCCAATAGCTGGAAACACCATATATTTT. The chain employs TRBV11-2 and TRBJ1-3; no reliable D call. Trimming took 5 bases from V and 2 from J, leaving 7 bases between them. CDR1 is SGHAT, CDR2 FQNNGV, per germline. The CDR3 has 13 amino acids.

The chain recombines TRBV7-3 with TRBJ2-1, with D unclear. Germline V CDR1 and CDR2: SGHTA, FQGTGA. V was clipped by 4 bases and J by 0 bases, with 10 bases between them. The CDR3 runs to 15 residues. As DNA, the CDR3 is TGTGCCAGCAGCTACGACATTGGCTCCTACAATGAGCAGTTCTTC. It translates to CASSYDIGSYNEQFF.

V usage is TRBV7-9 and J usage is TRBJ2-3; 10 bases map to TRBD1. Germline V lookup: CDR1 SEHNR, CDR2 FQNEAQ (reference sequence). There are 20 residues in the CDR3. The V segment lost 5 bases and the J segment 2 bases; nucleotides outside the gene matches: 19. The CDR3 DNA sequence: TGTGCCAGCAGCACAACACCGGGACAGGGGATGAGGGACATCACAGATACGCAGTATTTT. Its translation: CASSTTPGQGMRDITDTQYF. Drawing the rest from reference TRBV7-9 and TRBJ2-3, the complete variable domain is DTGVSQNPRHKITKRGQNVTFRCDPISEHNRLYWYRQTLGQGPEFLTYFQNEAQLEKSRLLSDRFSAERPKGSFSTLEIQRTEQGDSAMYLCASSTTPGQGMRDITDTQYFGPGTRLTVL.

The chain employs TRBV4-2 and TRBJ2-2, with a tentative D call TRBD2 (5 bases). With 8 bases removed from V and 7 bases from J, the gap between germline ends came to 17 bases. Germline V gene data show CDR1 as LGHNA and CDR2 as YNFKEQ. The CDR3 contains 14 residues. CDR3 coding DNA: TGTGCCAGCGGCGCTCCAGCGGAGTACGGGGAGCTGTTTTTT. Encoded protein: CASGAPAEYGELFF.

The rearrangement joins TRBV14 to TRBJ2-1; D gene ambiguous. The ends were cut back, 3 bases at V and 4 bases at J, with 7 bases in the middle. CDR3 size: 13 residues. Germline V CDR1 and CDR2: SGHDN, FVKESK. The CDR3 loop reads CASSQQAYNEQFF. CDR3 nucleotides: TGTGCCAGCAGCCAGCAGGCTTACAATGAGCAGTTCTTC.

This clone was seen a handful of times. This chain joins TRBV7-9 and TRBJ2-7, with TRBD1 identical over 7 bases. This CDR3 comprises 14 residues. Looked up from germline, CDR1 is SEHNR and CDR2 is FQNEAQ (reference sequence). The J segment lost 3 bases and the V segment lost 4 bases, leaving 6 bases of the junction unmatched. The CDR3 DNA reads TGTGCCAGCAGCTCTTACAGGGGCGACTACGAGCAGTACTTC. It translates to CASSSYRGDYEQYF.